This T cell receptor beta chain originates from a study of neurological immune-mediated disorders. The study's findings and limits: CDR3 amino acid sequences found in expanded clones were never shared across subjects, suggesting private repertoires in all groups. The most TCR clonal expansion was seen in HTLV-1-associated myelopathy, whereas the least was seen in multiple sclerosis, below the level in healthy controls.

Trimming removed 3 bases from V and 12 bases from J, with 25 bases in between. This CDR3 spans 16 amino acids. Germline V gene sequence: CDR1 SGHRS, CDR2 YFSETQ. In this sample, this clonotype turned up many times. Its matching antigen is unknown. cDNA synthesis was performed by 5'RACE with 10-nucleotide random UMIs. Each CDR3 protein is one row after TCRdb ran MiXCR on the 5' RACE reads. This table has about 80,000 distinct CDR3 sequences, 4.5% to 6.5% appearing once. The TCR sequence derives from a woman between 25 and 40 years old with multiple sclerosis. V usage is TRBV5-1 and J usage is TRBJ1-3, with a weak D call TRBD1 (6 bases). Sequencing was done on a sample of PBMCs. CDR3 residues: CASSSGNGGPGKNIYF. The CDR3 region has the DNA TGCGCCAGCAGCTCGGGAAACGGGGGCCCTGGAAAAAACATATATTTT.